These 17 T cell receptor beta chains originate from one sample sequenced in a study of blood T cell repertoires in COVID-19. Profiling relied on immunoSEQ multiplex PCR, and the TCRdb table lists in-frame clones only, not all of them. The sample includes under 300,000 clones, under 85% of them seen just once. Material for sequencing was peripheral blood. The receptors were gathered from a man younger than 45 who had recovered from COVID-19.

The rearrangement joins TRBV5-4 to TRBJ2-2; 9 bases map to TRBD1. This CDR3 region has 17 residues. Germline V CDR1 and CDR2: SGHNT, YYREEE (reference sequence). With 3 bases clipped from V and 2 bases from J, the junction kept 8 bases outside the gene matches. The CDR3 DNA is TGTGCCAGCAGCTCGGCACAGGGGGCTTTCAACACCGGGGAGCTGTTTTTT. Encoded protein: CASSSAQGAFNTGELFF.

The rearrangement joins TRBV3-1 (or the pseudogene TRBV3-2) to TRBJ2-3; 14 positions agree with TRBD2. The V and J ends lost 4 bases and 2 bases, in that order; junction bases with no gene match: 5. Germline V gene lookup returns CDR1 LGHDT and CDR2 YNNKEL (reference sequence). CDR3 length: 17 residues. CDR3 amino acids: CASSPGTSGGHTDTQYF. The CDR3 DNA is TGTGCCAGCAGCCCTGGGACTAGCGGGGGTCACACAGATACGCAGTATTTT.

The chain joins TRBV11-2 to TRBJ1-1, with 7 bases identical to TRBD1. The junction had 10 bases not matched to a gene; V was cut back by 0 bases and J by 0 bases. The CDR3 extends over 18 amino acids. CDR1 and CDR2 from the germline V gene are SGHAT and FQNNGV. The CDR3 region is CASSLDAGTAIMNTEAFF. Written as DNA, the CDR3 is TGTGCCAGCAGCTTAGATGCCGGGACAGCGATCATGAACACTGAAGCTTTCTTT.

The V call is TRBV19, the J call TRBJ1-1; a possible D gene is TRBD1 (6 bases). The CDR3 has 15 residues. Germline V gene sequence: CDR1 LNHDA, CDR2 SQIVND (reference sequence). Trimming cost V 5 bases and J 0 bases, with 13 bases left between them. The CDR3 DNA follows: TGTGCCAGTAGTCACAGGGTCGTAATGAACACTGAAGCTTTCTTT. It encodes CASSHRVVMNTEAFF.

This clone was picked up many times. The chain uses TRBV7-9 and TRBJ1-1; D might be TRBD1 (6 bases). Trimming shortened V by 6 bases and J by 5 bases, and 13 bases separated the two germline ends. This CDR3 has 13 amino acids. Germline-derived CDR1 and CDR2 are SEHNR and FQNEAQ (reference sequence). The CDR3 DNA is TGTGCCAGCAGTTTACAAGGGGGAACTGAAGCTTTCTTT. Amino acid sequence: CASSLQGGTEAFF.

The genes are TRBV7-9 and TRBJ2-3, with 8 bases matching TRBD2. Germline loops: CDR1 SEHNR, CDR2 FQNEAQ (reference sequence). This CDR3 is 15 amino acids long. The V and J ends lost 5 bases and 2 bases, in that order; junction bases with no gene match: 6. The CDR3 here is CASSASGGNTDTQYF. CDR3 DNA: TGTGCCAGCAGCGCAAGCGGGGGAAACACAGATACGCAGTATTTT.

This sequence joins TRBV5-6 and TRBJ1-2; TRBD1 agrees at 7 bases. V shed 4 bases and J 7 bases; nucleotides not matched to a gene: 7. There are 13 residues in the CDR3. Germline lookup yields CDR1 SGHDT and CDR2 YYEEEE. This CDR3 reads CASSPTGFGGYTF. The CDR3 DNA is TGTGCCAGCAGCCCGACAGGGTTCGGTGGCTACACCTTC.

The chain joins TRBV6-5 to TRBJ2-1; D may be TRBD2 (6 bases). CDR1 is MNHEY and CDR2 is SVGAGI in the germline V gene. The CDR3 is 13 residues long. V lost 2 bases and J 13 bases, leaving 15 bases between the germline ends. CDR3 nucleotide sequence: TGTGCCAGCAGTTACCGGGAGAGGTCCGGACAGTTCTTC. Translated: CASSYRERSGQFF.

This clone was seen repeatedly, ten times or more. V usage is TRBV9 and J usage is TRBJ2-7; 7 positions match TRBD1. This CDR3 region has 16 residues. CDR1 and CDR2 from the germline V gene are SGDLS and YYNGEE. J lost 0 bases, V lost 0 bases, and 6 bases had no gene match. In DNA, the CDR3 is TGTGCCAGCAGCGTAGGTGCGACAGGGAGCTCCTACGAGCAGTACTTC. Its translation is CASSVGATGSSYEQYF. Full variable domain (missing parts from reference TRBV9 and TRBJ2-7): DSGVTQTPKHLITATGQRVTLRCSPRSGDLSVYWYQQSLDQGLQFLIQYYNGEERAKGNILERFSAQQFPDLHSELNLSSLELGDSALYFCASSVGATGSSYEQYFGPGTRLTVT.

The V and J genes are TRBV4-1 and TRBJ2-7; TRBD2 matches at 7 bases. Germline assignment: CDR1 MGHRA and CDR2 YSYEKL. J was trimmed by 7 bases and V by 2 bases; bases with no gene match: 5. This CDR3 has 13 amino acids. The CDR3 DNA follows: TGCGCCAGCAGCCAAACACTAGCGTTTGAGCAGTACTTC. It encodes CASSQTLAFEQYF.

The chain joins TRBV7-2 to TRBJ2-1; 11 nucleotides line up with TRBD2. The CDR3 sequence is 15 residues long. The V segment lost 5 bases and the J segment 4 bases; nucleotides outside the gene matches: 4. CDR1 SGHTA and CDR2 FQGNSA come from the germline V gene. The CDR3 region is CASSGSGGDYNEQFF. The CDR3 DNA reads TGTGCCAGCAGCGGTAGCGGGGGGGATTACAATGAGCAGTTCTTC.

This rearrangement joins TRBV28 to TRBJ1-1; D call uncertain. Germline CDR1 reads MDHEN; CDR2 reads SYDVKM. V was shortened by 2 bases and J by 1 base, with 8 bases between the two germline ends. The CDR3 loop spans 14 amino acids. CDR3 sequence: CASSLVRRNTEAFF. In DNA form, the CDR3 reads TGTGCCAGCAGTTTAGTAAGGAGGAACACTGAAGCTTTCTTT.

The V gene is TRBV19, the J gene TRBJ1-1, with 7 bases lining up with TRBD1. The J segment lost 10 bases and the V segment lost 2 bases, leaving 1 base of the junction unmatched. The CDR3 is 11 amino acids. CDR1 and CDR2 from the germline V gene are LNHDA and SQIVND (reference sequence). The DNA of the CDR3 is TGTGCCAGTAGTATAACAGGGGCAGCTTTCTTT. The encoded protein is CASSITGAAFF.

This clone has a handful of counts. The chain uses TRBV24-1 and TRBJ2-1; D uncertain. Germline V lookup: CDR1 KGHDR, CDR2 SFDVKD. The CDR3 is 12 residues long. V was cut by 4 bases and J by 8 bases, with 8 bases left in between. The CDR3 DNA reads TGTGCCACCAGTGAGACATCGTATGAGCAGTTCTTC. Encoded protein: CATSETSYEQFF.

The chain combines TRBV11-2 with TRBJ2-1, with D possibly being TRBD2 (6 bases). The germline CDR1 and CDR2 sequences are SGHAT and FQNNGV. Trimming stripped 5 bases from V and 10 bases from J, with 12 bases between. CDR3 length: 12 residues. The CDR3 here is CASSEALAEQFF. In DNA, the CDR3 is TGTGCCAGCAGCGAAGCCCTAGCGGAGCAGTTCTTC.

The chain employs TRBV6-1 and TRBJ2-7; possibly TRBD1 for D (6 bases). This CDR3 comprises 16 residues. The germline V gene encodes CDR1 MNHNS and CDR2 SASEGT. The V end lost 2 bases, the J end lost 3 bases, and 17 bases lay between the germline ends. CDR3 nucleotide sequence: TGTGCCAGCAGTGAAATTTGGCGGCAGGGGAGCTACGAGCAGTACTTC. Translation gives CASSEIWRQGSYEQYF.

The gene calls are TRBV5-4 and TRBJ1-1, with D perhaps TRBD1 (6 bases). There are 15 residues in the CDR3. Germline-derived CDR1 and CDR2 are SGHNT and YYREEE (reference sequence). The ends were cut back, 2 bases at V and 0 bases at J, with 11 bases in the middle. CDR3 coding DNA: TGTGCCAGCAGCTTTAGGGGGGGGATGAACACTGAAGCTTTCTTT. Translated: CASSFRGGMNTEAFF.